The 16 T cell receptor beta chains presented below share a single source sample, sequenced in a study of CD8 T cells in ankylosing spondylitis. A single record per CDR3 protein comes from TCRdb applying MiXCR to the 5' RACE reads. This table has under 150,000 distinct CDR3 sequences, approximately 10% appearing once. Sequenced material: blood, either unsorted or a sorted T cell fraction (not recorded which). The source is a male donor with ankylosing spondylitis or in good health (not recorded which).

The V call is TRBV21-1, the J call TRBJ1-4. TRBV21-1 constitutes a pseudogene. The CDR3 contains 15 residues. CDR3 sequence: CASSKAGVFSEKLFF. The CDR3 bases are TGTGCCAGCAGCAAAGCGGGGGTATTCAGCGAAAAACTGTTTTTT.

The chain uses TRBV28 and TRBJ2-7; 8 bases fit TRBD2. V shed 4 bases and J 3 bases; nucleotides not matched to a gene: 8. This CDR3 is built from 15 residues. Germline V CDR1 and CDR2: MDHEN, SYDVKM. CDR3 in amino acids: CASSSSGSHLYEQYF. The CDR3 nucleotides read TGTGCCAGCAGTTCCAGCGGGAGTCACCTCTACGAGCAGTACTTC.

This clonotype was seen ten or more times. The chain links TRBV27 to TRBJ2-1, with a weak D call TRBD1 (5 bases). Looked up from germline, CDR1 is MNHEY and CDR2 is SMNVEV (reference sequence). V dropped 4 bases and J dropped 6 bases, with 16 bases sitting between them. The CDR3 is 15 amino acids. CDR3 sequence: CASSSRQGWSNEQFF. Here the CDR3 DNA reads TGTGCCAGCAGTTCTCGCCAGGGTTGGTCCAATGAGCAGTTCTTC.

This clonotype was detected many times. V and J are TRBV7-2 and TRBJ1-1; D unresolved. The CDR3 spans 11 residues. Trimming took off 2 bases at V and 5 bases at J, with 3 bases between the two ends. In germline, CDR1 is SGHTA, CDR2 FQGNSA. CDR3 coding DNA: TGTGCCAGCAGCTTAAGAACTGAAGCTTTCTTT. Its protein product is CASSLRTEAFF.

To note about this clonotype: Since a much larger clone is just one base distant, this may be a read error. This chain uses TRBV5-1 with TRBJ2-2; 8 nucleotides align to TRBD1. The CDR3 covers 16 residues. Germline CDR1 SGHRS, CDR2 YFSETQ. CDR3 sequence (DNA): TGCGACAGCAGCCAAAGGACAGGGATAAACACCGGGGAGCTGTTTTTT. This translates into CDSSQRTGINTGELFF.

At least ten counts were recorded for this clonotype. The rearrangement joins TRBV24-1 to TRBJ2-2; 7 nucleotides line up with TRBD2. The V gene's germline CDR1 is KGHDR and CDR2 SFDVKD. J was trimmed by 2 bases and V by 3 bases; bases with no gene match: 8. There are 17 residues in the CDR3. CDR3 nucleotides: TGTGCCACCAGTGATACCACTAGCGCGATCAACACCGGGGAGCTGTTTTTT. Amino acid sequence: CATSDTTSAINTGELFF.

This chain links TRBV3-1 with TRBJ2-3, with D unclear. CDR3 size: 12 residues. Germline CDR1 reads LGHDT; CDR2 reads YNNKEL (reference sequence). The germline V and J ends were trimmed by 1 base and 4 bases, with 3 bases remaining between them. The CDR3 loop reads CASSQGADTQYF. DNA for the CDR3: TGTGCCAGCAGCCAAGGGGCAGATACGCAGTATTTT.

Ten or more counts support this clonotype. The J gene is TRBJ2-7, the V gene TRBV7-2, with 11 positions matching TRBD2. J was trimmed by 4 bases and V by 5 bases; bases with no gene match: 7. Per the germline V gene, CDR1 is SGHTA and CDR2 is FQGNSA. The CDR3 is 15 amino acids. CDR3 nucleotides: TGTGCCAGCAGCACCCTAGCGGGAGGACCGTACGAGCAGTACTTC. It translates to CASSTLAGGPYEQYF.

In DNA form, the CDR3 reads TGTGCCAGCAGTCTCCAAGGGACAGCTGGAAACACCATATATTTT. Protein product: CASSLQGTAGNTIYF. The chain carries TRBV7-9 and TRBJ1-3, with TRBD1 identical over 7 bases. This CDR3 is 15 amino acids long. From germline, CDR1 is SEHNR and CDR2 FQNEAQ (reference sequence). Trimming at V came to 6 bases and at J to 2 bases, leaving 7 bases not matched to a gene.

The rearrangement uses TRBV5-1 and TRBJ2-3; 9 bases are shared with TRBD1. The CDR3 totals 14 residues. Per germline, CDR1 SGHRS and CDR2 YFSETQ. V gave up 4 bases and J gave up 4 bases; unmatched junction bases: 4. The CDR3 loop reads CASSTTGGPDTQYF. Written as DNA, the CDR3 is TGCGCCAGCAGCACGACAGGGGGGCCAGATACGCAGTATTTT.

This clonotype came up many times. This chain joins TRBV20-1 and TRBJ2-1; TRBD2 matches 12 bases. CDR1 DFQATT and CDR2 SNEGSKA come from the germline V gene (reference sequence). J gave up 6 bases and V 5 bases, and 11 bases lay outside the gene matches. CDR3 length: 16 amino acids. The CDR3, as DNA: TGCAGTGCTTCAACCCTCCGACTAGCGGGAGTCAATGAGCAGTTCTTC. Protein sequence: CSASTLRLAGVNEQFF.

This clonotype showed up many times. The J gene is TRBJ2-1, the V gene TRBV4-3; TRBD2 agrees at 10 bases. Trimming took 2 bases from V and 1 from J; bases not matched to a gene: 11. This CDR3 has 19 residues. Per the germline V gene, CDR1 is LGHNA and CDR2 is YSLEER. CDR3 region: CASSQTHQTSGLSYNEQFF. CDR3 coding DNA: TGCGCCAGCAGCCAAACTCACCAGACTAGCGGGTTGTCCTACAATGAGCAGTTCTTC.

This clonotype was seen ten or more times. The CDR3 protein is CSARGGQISYTF. CDR3 DNA: TGCAGTGCTAGAGGGGGACAGATCAGCTACACCTTC. This rearrangement joins TRBV20-1 to TRBJ1-2, with 7 bases fitting TRBD1. This CDR3 contains 12 residues. The junction had 5 bases not matched to a gene; V was cut back by 1 base and J by 9 bases. Germline assignment: CDR1 DFQATT and CDR2 SNEGSKA (reference sequence).

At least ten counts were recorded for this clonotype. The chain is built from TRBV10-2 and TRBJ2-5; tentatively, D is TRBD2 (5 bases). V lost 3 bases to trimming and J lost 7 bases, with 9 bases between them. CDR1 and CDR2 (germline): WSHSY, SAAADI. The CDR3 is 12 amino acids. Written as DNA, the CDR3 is TGCGCCAGCAGTGACGAGGGTTTGACCCAGTACTTC. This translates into CASSDEGLTQYF.

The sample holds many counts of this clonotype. The CDR3, as DNA: TGCGCCAGCAGCAAGGACCCCGGGACAGGGGTTCTCCAGCCCCAGCATTTT. Protein: CASSKDPGTGVLQPQHF. This sequence joins TRBV5-1 and TRBJ1-5; 10 bases match TRBD1. Germline CDR1 is SGHRS and CDR2 is YFSETQ. V was clipped by 4 bases and J by 7 bases; unmatched bases: 14. The CDR3 has 17 amino acids.

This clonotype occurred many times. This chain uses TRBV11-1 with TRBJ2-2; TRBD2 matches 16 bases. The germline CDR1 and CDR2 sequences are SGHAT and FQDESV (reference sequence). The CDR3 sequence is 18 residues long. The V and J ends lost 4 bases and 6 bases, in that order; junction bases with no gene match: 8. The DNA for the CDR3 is TGTGCCAGCAGCTCCCCCGGGACTAGCGGGAGGGCTTCCGGGGAGCTGTTTTTT. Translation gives CASSSPGTSGRASGELFF.